The rows below give T cell receptor beta chains drawn from one sample of a study of T cell repertoires in cytomegalovirus infection. TCRdb ran MiXCR on the reads and lists one entry per CDR3 protein. The data show about 890,000 distinct CDR3 sequences, with about a third seen just once and 13% held by the top ten. Their antigen targets remain unknown. The material sequenced was cultured CD8+ T cells from PBMCs, taken from culture after CMV antigen stimulation. Receptors originate from a human donor in good health (CMV status not recorded). Some clones in this sample may be carry-over from other donors' samples. CDR3s include the opening cysteine and the closing phenylalanine or tryptophan. D genes are given only for firm matches. Clone size is not always given. Where it is, it says once, few, many or a class for expanded clones.

>14|TRBV6-4|.|.|TRBJ1-1
TGTGCCAGCAGTGACCACAAAGGGTCCACTGAAGCTTTCTTT
CASSDHKGSTEAFF
>14|TRBV12-3/TRBV12-4|.|.|TRBJ2-1
TGTGCCAGCAGTTTAGGGCGCAAGGGAGATGAGCAGTTCTTC
CASSLGRKGDEQFF
>17|TRBV25-1|TRBD1|.|TRBJ1-1
TGTGCCAGCAGTGAATATTTTCCGGGGACAGCGAACACTGAAGCTTTCTTT
CASSEYFPGTANTEAFF
>13|TRBV7-2|.|many|TRBJ2-3
TGTGCCAGCAGCCATACAGCCACAGATACGCAGTATTTT
CASSHTATDTQYF
>15|TRBV7-3|.|many|TRBJ2-3
TGTGCCAGCAGCTCAACGACTAGTCGTTCAGATACGCAGTATTTT
CASSSTTSRSDTQYF
>15|TRBV7-9|.|.|TRBJ2-3
TGTGCCAGCAGCTTAATTGCCAGGGGAGCAGATACGCAGTATTTT
CASSLIARGADTQYF
>14|TRBV27|.|few|TRBJ1-1
TGTGCCAGCAGTTTAATGGGGGAGTGGACTGAAGCTTTCTTT
CASSLMGEWTEAFF
>16|TRBV2|TRBD2|.|TRBJ2-3
TGTGCCAGCGGGGTCGGGGGGGGCCTCTCGGGGGATACGCAGTATTTT
CASGVGGGLSGDTQYF
>15|TRBV7-6|.|.|TRBJ2-1
TGTGCCAGCAGCTTAGTGTCGGGCAGGGCTAACGAGCAGTTCTTC
CASSLVSGRANEQFF
>15|TRBV6-6|.|.|TRBJ2-2
TGTGCCAGCAGTGACGGGGGTTCGGGCACCGGGGAGCTGTTTTTT
CASSDGGSGTGELFF
>17|TRBV9|TRBD2|.|TRBJ2-6
TGTGCCAGCAGCGTAGAGCGGGAAGGATCTGGGGCCAACGTCCTGACTTTC
CASSVEREGSGANVLTF
>16|TRBV15|TRBD1|once|TRBJ1-4
TGTGCCACCAGCAGGCTGGACAGGACGGAGCATGAAAAACTGTTTTTT
CATSRLDRTEHEKLFF
>14|TRBV7-2|.|few|TRBJ1-5
TGTGCCAGCAGCTCCCCGGGGCCCAATCAGCCCCAGCATTTT
CASSSPGPNQPQHF
>16|TRBV4-1|.|many|TRBJ2-3
TGCGCCAGCAGCCAAGATGAGGGAGGAAGTACAGATACGCAGTATTTT
CASSQDEGGSTDTQYF
>15|TRBV24-1|.|.|TRBJ2-7
TGTGCCACCAGTGATCCTTCGACAGGGACTTACGAGCAGTACTTC
CATSDPSTGTYEQYF
>13|TRBV7-2|.|many|TRBJ1-5
TGTGCCAGCGTTGAAGATTTCAATCAGCCCCAGCATTTT
CASVEDFNQPQHF
>17|TRBV14|TRBD2|few|TRBJ2-1
TGTGCCAGCAGCCAAAGCTCCGCTAGCGGGGGCTTCAATGAGCAGTTCTTC
CASSQSSASGGFNEQFF
>15|TRBV4-1|.|.|TRBJ1-1
TGCGCCAGCAGCGCTCTGAAGGACATGAACACTGAAGCTTTCTTT
CASSALKDMNTEAFF
>20|TRBV12-3/TRBV12-4|.|.|TRBJ2-6
TGTGCCAGCAGTTTTTCGGGACCGGGGGCGGTATCCTCTGGGGCCAACGTCCTGACTTTC
CASSFSGPGAVSSGANVLTF
>17|TRBV9|TRBD2|.|TRBJ2-3
TGTGCCAGCAGCGTTCCTATGGACGGGGGGGCCACAGATACGCAGTATTTT
CASSVPMDGGATDTQYF
>16|TRBV4-2|TRBD1|.|TRBJ1-1
TGTGCCAGCAGCCACCAGACAGGGGGCGGGAACACTGAAGCTTTCTTT
CASSHQTGGGNTEAFF
>12|TRBV20-1|.|.|TRBJ1-2
TGCAGTGCTAGAGTCGGACAGCATGGCTACACCTTC
CSARVGQHGYTF